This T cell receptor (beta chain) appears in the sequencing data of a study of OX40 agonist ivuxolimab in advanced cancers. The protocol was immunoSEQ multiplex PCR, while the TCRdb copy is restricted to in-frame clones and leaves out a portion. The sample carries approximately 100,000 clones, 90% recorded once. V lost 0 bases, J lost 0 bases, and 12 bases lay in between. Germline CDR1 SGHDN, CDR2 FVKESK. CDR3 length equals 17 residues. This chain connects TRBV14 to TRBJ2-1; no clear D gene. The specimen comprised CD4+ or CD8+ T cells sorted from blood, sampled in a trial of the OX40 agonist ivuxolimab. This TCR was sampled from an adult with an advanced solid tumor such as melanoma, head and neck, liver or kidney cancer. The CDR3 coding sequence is TGTGCCAGCAGCCAAGACGTGATCTTCCGCTCCTACAATGAGCAGTTCTTC. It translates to CASSQDVIFRSYNEQFF. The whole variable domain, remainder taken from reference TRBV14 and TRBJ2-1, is EAGVTQFPSHSVIEKGQTVTLRCDPISGHDNLYWYRRVMGKEIKFLLHFVKESKQDESGMPNNRFLAERTGGTYSTLKVQPAELEDSGVYFCASSQDVIFRSYNEQFFGPGTRLTVL.